The rows below give T cell receptor beta chains drawn from one sample of a study of long-term antiretroviral therapy in people with HIV. TCRdb's copy holds only in-frame clones and misses some; the assay was immunoSEQ multiplex PCR. The sample shows about 26,000 clones, approximately 80% of them seen only once. Sequencing was performed on unsorted PBMCs, taken 1.1 years before starting antiretroviral therapy. These receptors came from a woman under 40 with HIV. Both conserved end residues are part of each CDR3. The D gene is left open where the match is weak. Not all rows give a size; the values are once, few, many and, for expanded clones, a class.

clone size: .; D gene: .; V gene: TRBV5-1; J gene: TRBJ2-2; CDR3 protein: CASSPGHANTGELFF; CDR3 DNA: TGCGCCAGCAGCCCGGGACACGCGAACACCGGGGAGCTGTTTTTT
clone size: .; D gene: TRBD1; V gene: TRBV6-6; J gene: TRBJ2-7; CDR3 protein: CASSYASGGEYEQYF; CDR3 DNA: TGTGCCAGCAGTTACGCGTCAGGGGGCGAGTACGAGCAGTACTTC
clone size: .; D gene: TRBD1; V gene: TRBV5-6; J gene: TRBJ2-1; CDR3 protein: CASSPGQGPYNEQFF; CDR3 DNA: TGTGCCAGCAGCCCGGGACAGGGACCCTACAATGAGCAGTTCTTC
clone size: .; D gene: TRBD1; V gene: TRBV7-8; J gene: TRBJ1-1; CDR3 protein: CASSLDRGGTEAFF; CDR3 DNA: TGTGCCAGCAGCTTAGACAGGGGGGGCACTGAAGCTTTCTTT
clone size: .; D gene: TRBD2; V gene: TRBV19; J gene: TRBJ2-2; CDR3 protein: CASKRTSGGVNTGELFF; CDR3 DNA: TGTGCCAGTAAGAGGACTAGCGGGGGGGTAAACACCGGGGAGCTGTTTTTT
clone size: .; D gene: TRBD2; V gene: TRBV19; J gene: TRBJ2-5; CDR3 protein: CASSTGGGIVETQYF; CDR3 DNA: TGTGCCAGTAGTACTGGCGGGGGGATTGTGGAGACCCAGTACTTC
clone size: .; D gene: TRBD1; V gene: TRBV10-2; J gene: TRBJ1-4; CDR3 protein: CASSPTGGYEKLFF; CDR3 DNA: TGCGCCAGCAGCCCGACAGGGGGCTATGAAAAACTGTTTTTT
clone size: .; D gene: .; V gene: TRBV7-8; J gene: TRBJ1-1; CDR3 protein: CASSFAPQGRKNTEAFF; CDR3 DNA: TGTGCCAGCAGCTTTGCCCCTCAAGGCAGGAAGAACACTGAAGCTTTCTTT
clone size: .; D gene: TRBD1; V gene: TRBV29-1; J gene: TRBJ1-5; CDR3 protein: CSVGQGGNQPQHF; CDR3 DNA: TGCAGCGTGGGACAGGGCGGCAATCAGCCCCAGCATTTT
clone size: .; D gene: TRBD2; V gene: TRBV9; J gene: TRBJ2-3; CDR3 protein: CASSVEAGGYTDTQYF; CDR3 DNA: TGTGCCAGCAGCGTAGAAGCGGGGGGGTACACAGATACGCAGTATTTT
clone size: .; D gene: .; V gene: TRBV6-5; J gene: TRBJ1-2; CDR3 protein: CASSYGQEEIYGYTF; CDR3 DNA: TGTGCCAGCAGTTACGGTCAGGAAGAAATCTATGGCTACACCTTC
clone size: .; D gene: TRBD1; V gene: TRBV9; J gene: TRBJ2-7; CDR3 protein: CASSVGQGLVYEQYF; CDR3 DNA: TGTGCCAGCAGCGTCGGACAGGGGTTGGTTTACGAGCAGTACTTC
clone size: few; D gene: TRBD1; V gene: TRBV7-9; J gene: TRBJ1-5; CDR3 protein: CASSPTGGNQPQHF; CDR3 DNA: TGTGCCAGCAGCCCGACAGGGGGGAATCAGCCCCAGCATTTT
clone size: few; D gene: .; V gene: TRBV19; J gene: TRBJ2-5; CDR3 protein: CASSAREETQYF; CDR3 DNA: TGTGCCAGTAGTGCAAGAGAAGAGACCCAGTACTTC
clone size: .; D gene: TRBD2; V gene: TRBV18; J gene: TRBJ2-3; CDR3 protein: CASSLNGGATDTQYF; CDR3 DNA: TGTGCCAGCTCACTGAACGGGGGGGCTACAGATACGCAGTATTTT
clone size: .; D gene: .; V gene: TRBV12-2; J gene: TRBJ1-1; CDR3 protein: CASRFNRVNTEAFF; CDR3 DNA: TGTGCAAGTCGCTTCAACAGGGTAAACACTGAAGCTTTCTTT
clone size: .; D gene: .; V gene: TRBV18; J gene: TRBJ1-2; CDR3 protein: CASSPVRDNYGYTF; CDR3 DNA: TGTGCCAGCTCACCAGTTAGAGACAACTATGGCTACACCTTC
clone size: .; D gene: .; V gene: TRBV10-2; J gene: TRBJ2-7; CDR3 protein: CASRESGTDNKQYF; CDR3 DNA: TGCGCCAGCAGGGAATCCGGGACGGACAACAAGCAGTACTTC
clone size: .; D gene: .; V gene: TRBV14; J gene: TRBJ1-1; CDR3 protein: CASSYGRNTEAFF; CDR3 DNA: TGTGCCAGCAGCTACGGACGGAACACTGAAGCTTTCTTT
clone size: .; D gene: .; V gene: TRBV7-6; J gene: TRBJ2-7; CDR3 protein: CASSSSPGPSEQYF; CDR3 DNA: TGTGCCAGCAGCTCAAGCCCAGGGCCCTCCGAGCAGTACTTC
clone size: .; D gene: .; V gene: TRBV12-5; J gene: TRBJ2-3; CDR3 protein: CASGALSTDTQYF; CDR3 DNA: TGTGCTAGTGGAGCCCTAAGCACAGATACGCAGTATTTT
clone size: .; D gene: .; V gene: TRBV5-1; J gene: TRBJ2-5; CDR3 protein: CATGKGGAGETQYF; CDR3 DNA: TGCGCCACCGGGAAAGGGGGCGCGGGGGAGACCCAGTACTTC
clone size: .; D gene: .; V gene: TRBV5-1; J gene: TRBJ1-1; CDR3 protein: CASSLDPGEKAEAFF; CDR3 DNA: TGCGCCAGCAGCTTGGATCCAGGGGAGAAGGCTGAAGCTTTCTTT
clone size: .; D gene: .; V gene: TRBV2; J gene: TRBJ2-7; CDR3 protein: CASRRDRDYEQYF; CDR3 DNA: TGTGCCAGCAGGAGGGACCGAGACTACGAGCAGTACTTC
clone size: .; D gene: TRBD1; V gene: TRBV6-1; J gene: TRBJ1-6; CDR3 protein: CASSDGQGGSPLHF; CDR3 DNA: TGTGCCAGCAGTGATGGGCAGGGGGGTTCACCCCTCCACTTT
clone size: .; D gene: TRBD1; V gene: TRBV7-2; J gene: TRBJ1-3; CDR3 protein: CASSPGGGSGNTIYF; CDR3 DNA: TGTGCCAGCAGTCCAGGGGGGGGCTCTGGAAACACCATATATTTT
clone size: .; D gene: .; V gene: TRBV30; J gene: TRBJ1-4; CDR3 protein: CAWAQIATNEKLFF; CDR3 DNA: TGTGCCTGGGCACAGATTGCAACTAATGAAAAACTGTTTTTT
clone size: .; D gene: .; V gene: TRBV14; J gene: TRBJ2-3; CDR3 protein: CASSPRTDTQYF; CDR3 DNA: TGTGCCAGCAGCCCCCGGACAGATACGCAGTATTTT
clone size: .; D gene: TRBD1; V gene: TRBV6-6; J gene: TRBJ1-5; CDR3 protein: CASSHRGQPQPQHF; CDR3 DNA: TGTGCCAGCAGCCACAGGGGACAACCTCAGCCCCAGCATTTT
clone size: .; D gene: TRBD2; V gene: TRBV7-9; J gene: TRBJ2-3; CDR3 protein: CASSHQPGLGTDTQYF; CDR3 DNA: TGTGCCAGCAGCCATCAACCGGGACTAGGAACAGATACGCAGTATTTT
clone size: .; D gene: TRBD1; V gene: TRBV19; J gene: TRBJ1-5; CDR3 protein: CASSGRQGESPQHF; CDR3 DNA: TGTGCCAGTAGCGGCCGACAGGGCGAATCGCCCCAGCATTTT
clone size: .; D gene: .; V gene: TRBV18; J gene: TRBJ1-5; CDR3 protein: CASSLADGDQPQHF; CDR3 DNA: TGTGCCAGCTCATTGGCGGACGGCGATCAGCCCCAGCATTTT
clone size: .; D gene: .; V gene: TRBV20-1; J gene: TRBJ2-1; CDR3 protein: CSVTQGNEQFF; CDR3 DNA: TGCAGTGTAACACAGGGAAATGAGCAGTTCTTC
clone size: once; D gene: .; V gene: TRBV19; J gene: TRBJ1-1; CDR3 protein: CASSEGSTTEAFF; CDR3 DNA: TGTGCCAGTAGTGAGGGTTCCACCACTGAAGCTTTCTTT
clone size: once; D gene: .; V gene: TRBV5-1; J gene: TRBJ2-1; CDR3 protein: CASSALTTNYNEQFF; CDR3 DNA: TGCGCCAGCAGCGCTTTGACTACAAATTACAATGAGCAGTTCTTC
clone size: .; D gene: .; V gene: TRBV25-1; J gene: TRBJ1-1; CDR3 protein: CASSEWGRVTEAFF; CDR3 DNA: TGTGCCAGCAGTGAATGGGGACGGGTTACTGAAGCTTTCTTT
clone size: .; D gene: .; V gene: TRBV9; J gene: TRBJ2-3; CDR3 protein: CASSVQNPTDTQYF; CDR3 DNA: TGTGCCAGCAGCGTTCAAAATCCCACAGATACGCAGTATTTT
clone size: once; D gene: .; V gene: TRBV5-6; J gene: TRBJ1-1; CDR3 protein: CASSLGLGIDGTEAFF; CDR3 DNA: TGTGCCAGCAGCTTGGGTCTAGGAATTGATGGCACTGAAGCTTTCTTT
clone size: .; D gene: .; V gene: TRBV27; J gene: TRBJ1-5; CDR3 protein: CASSFSRDQPQHF; CDR3 DNA: TGTGCCAGCAGTTTCAGCAGGGATCAGCCCCAGCATTTT
clone size: .; D gene: .; V gene: TRBV20-1; J gene: TRBJ1-1; CDR3 protein: CSARKTTEAFF; CDR3 DNA: TGCAGTGCTAGAAAGACCACTGAAGCTTTCTTT
clone size: .; D gene: .; V gene: TRBV2; J gene: TRBJ1-3; CDR3 protein: CASSVVRGLLSGNTIYF; CDR3 DNA: TGTGCCAGCAGTGTAGTACGGGGACTTCTCTCTGGAAACACCATATATTTT
clone size: once; D gene: TRBD1; V gene: TRBV25-1; J gene: TRBJ2-2; CDR3 protein: CASSVPGQWGPGELFF; CDR3 DNA: TGTGCCAGCAGTGTTCCGGGACAGTGGGGCCCCGGGGAGCTGTTTTTT
clone size: .; D gene: .; V gene: TRBV18; J gene: TRBJ1-2; CDR3 protein: CASSPDSVYGYTF; CDR3 DNA: TGTGCCAGCTCACCGGACAGCGTCTATGGCTACACCTTC
clone size: .; D gene: TRBD2; V gene: TRBV11-2; J gene: TRBJ2-1; CDR3 protein: CASSLLPGGAYNEQFF; CDR3 DNA: TGTGCCAGCAGCTTACTCCCGGGGGGGGCCTACAATGAGCAGTTCTTC
clone size: .; D gene: TRBD1; V gene: TRBV27; J gene: TRBJ1-2; CDR3 protein: CASSTGGLGYTF; CDR3 DNA: TGTGCCAGCAGTACAGGGGGCCTTGGCTACACCTTC
clone size: .; D gene: TRBD2; V gene: TRBV10-2; J gene: TRBJ2-3; CDR3 protein: CASSGAGGRTDTQYF; CDR3 DNA: TGCGCCAGCAGTGGAGCGGGGGGGAGAACAGATACGCAGTATTTT
clone size: .; D gene: .; V gene: TRBV13; J gene: TRBJ1-3; CDR3 protein: CASSSPTSSGNTIYF; CDR3 DNA: TGTGCCAGCAGCTCTCCGACGAGCTCTGGAAACACCATATATTTT
clone size: .; D gene: .; V gene: TRBV6-5; J gene: TRBJ2-2; CDR3 protein: CASSYFRGGGELFF; CDR3 DNA: TGTGCCAGCAGTTATTTCCGGGGCGGCGGGGAGCTGTTTTTT
clone size: once; D gene: TRBD1; V gene: TRBV5-1; J gene: TRBJ2-1; CDR3 protein: CASSQGQGTYNEQFF; CDR3 DNA: TGCGCCAGCAGCCAAGGACAGGGGACCTACAATGAGCAGTTCTTC
clone size: .; D gene: TRBD2; V gene: TRBV9; J gene: TRBJ2-1; CDR3 protein: CASSVETSGREQFF; CDR3 DNA: TGTGCCAGCAGCGTAGAGACTAGCGGGAGAGAGCAGTTCTTC
clone size: once; D gene: TRBD1; V gene: TRBV30; J gene: TRBJ2-3; CDR3 protein: CAWSPPDRASSTDTQYF; CDR3 DNA: TGTGCCTGGAGCCCCCCCGACAGGGCCTCTAGCACAGATACGCAGTATTTT
clone size: .; D gene: .; V gene: TRBV6-1; J gene: TRBJ2-7; CDR3 protein: CASSELLAVFEQYF; CDR3 DNA: TGTGCCAGCAGTGAATTATTAGCCGTCTTTGAGCAGTACTTC
clone size: .; D gene: .; V gene: TRBV7-9; J gene: TRBJ1-1; CDR3 protein: CASSSTVSNTEAFF; CDR3 DNA: TGTGCCAGCAGCTCGACAGTGTCTAACACTGAAGCTTTCTTT
clone size: .; D gene: .; V gene: TRBV6-1; J gene: TRBJ1-2; CDR3 protein: CASRRTGTSLHSYTF; CDR3 DNA: TGTGCCAGCAGGAGGACCGGAACTTCTCTCCACAGCTACACCTTC
clone size: .; D gene: .; V gene: TRBV4-1; J gene: TRBJ1-4; CDR3 protein: CASSQTGYEKLFF; CDR3 DNA: TGCGCCAGCAGCCAAACAGGGTATGAAAAACTGTTTTTT
clone size: once; D gene: .; V gene: TRBV10-2; J gene: TRBJ2-1; CDR3 protein: CASSEQYEQFF; CDR3 DNA: TGCGCCAGCAGTGAACAGTATGAGCAGTTCTTC
clone size: .; D gene: TRBD1; V gene: TRBV7-2; J gene: TRBJ1-2; CDR3 protein: CASSFGTGNYGYTF; CDR3 DNA: TGTGCCAGCAGCTTTGGGACAGGCAACTATGGCTACACCTTC
clone size: once; D gene: .; V gene: TRBV11-2; J gene: TRBJ2-1; CDR3 protein: CASSSGPLNEQFF; CDR3 DNA: TGTGCCAGCAGCTCGGGACCTCTCAATGAGCAGTTCTTC
clone size: once; D gene: .; V gene: TRBV27; J gene: TRBJ2-5; CDR3 protein: CASSRGQFQETQYF; CDR3 DNA: TGTGCCAGCAGCAGAGGACAGTTCCAAGAGACCCAGTACTTC